These T cell receptor beta chains were read from a single sample in a study of blood T cell repertoires in COVID-19. TCRdb's copy holds only in-frame clones and misses some; the assay was immunoSEQ multiplex PCR. The data show about 100,000 clones, with over 65% seen just once and 10% to 15% held by the top ten. The sample comprised peripheral blood. The origin of the receptors is a human donor in a cohort sampled during active COVID-19. The CDR3 runs from the conserved cysteine through the conserved F or W. Fields, in order: J gene, clone size, V gene, D gene, CDR3 DNA, CDR3 protein. A D gene is named only where the DNA matches it firmly. The size entry is marked missing in some rows and otherwise reads once, few, many or a size class.

TRBJ2-2,-,TRBV9,TRBD2,TGTGCCAGCAGCGTAGTGTTCGCGGGGGTTGGGTGCCGGGAGCTGTTTTTT,CASSVVFAGVGCRELFF
TRBJ2-3,-,TRBV6-4,-,TGTGCCAGCAGTGGAGGCACAGATACGCAGTATTTT,CASSGGTDTQYF
TRBJ2-3,-,TRBV5-1,TRBD1,TGCGCCAGCAGCTCCGCCGGGACAGGGGGCCAAGATACGCAGTATTTT,CASSSAGTGGQDTQYF
TRBJ2-1,-,TRBV5-4,-,TGTGCCAGCAGCTTGTTAGCTAGCTTTTCCTACAATGAGCAGTTCTTC,CASSLLASFSYNEQFF
TRBJ2-1,-,TRBV12-3/TRBV12-4,TRBD2,TGTGCCAGCAGTTTTAGTAGCGGGGGGGGGTTCTTC,CASSFSSGGGFF
TRBJ2-1,-,TRBV12-3/TRBV12-4,TRBD2,TGTGCCAGCAGTTTCCTAGCGGGAGGTGAGCAGTTCTTC,CASSFLAGGEQFF
TRBJ2-4,-,TRBV12-3/TRBV12-4,TRBD2,TGTGCCAGCAGTTTAACTAGCGGGGACATTCAGTACTTC,CASSLTSGDIQYF
TRBJ2-2,-,TRBV28,TRBD1,TGTGCCAGCAGTGTTCCGGGACAGGGGGCCTACAACACCGGGGAGCTGTTTTTT,CASSVPGQGAYNTGELFF
TRBJ1-3,-,TRBV19,-,TGTGCCACCGCGACAGAGCTCTCTGGAAACACCATATATTTT,CATATELSGNTIYF
TRBJ2-2,-,TRBV7-6,TRBD1,TGTGCCAGCAGCCCCGGGACAGACTCCACCGGGGAGCTGTTTTTT,CASSPGTDSTGELFF
TRBJ2-7,-,TRBV6-5,TRBD1,TGTGCCAGCAGAAGTGACAGGGGGTCCTACGAGCAGTACTTC,CASRSDRGSYEQYF
TRBJ1-2,few,TRBV7-9,TRBD1,TGTGCCAGCAGCCCCAGGCAGGGGGCGAAGACATATTACACCTTC,CASSPRQGAKTYYTF
TRBJ2-4,few,TRBV5-6,TRBD1,TGTGCCAGCAGCTGGGACAGGGAGGTCTGCTTC,CASSWDREVCF
TRBJ2-2,-,TRBV6-4,TRBD2,TGTGCCAGCAGCCGTGGGCTAGCGGGAGAAATAAAGGAGCTGTTTTTT,CASSRGLAGEIKELFF
TRBJ2-3,-,TRBV5-5,TRBD2,TGTGCCAGCAGCTTGTTGAGACTAGCGGGGGGGTCCACAGATACGCAGTATTTT,CASSLLRLAGGSTDTQYF
TRBJ1-4,-,TRBV2,TRBD1,TGTGCCAGCAGTGAAGAACCCAGGGGGCTCCCCTGGCGCCAAAAACTGTTTTTT,CASSEEPRGLPWRQKLFF
TRBJ1-3,-,TRBV12-5,-,TGTGCTAGTGGTTTGGGGACAGTCTCTGGAAACACCATATATTTT,CASGLGTVSGNTIYF
TRBJ1-6,once,TRBV16,-,TGTGCCAGCAGCCAATTGGTTCGAGGCTCAGATTCACCCCTCCACTTT,CASSQLVRGSDSPLHF
TRBJ2-5,-,TRBV5-6,TRBD2,TGTGCCAGCAGCTTCATCTTAGCGGGAGGGCCAGTAGAGACCCAGTACTTC,CASSFILAGGPVETQYF
TRBJ1-2,-,TRBV7-8,-,TGTGCCAGCAGCTTAGAAACGGACTCGAGAGGCTACACCTTC,CASSLETDSRGYTF
TRBJ1-1,once,TRBV19,TRBD1,TGTGCCAGTAGTATCCCTGACAGGGATGAAGCTTTCTTT,CASSIPDRDEAFF
TRBJ2-3,-,TRBV2,-,TGTGCCAGTCGTCCGCAGGGTACGACAGATACGCAGTATTTT,CASRPQGTTDTQYF
TRBJ1-4,-,TRBV2,TRBD1,TGTGCCAGCAGTGGGGGACAGGGAGGAGAAAAACTGTTTTTT,CASSGGQGGEKLFF
TRBJ2-7,-,TRBV11-3,-,TGTGCCAGCAGCTATGGGGGCCAAAACGAGCAGTACTTC,CASSYGGQNEQYF
TRBJ2-5,-,TRBV19,-,TGTGCCAGTAGTTCAGTTCGGGGAGAGACCCAGTACTTC,CASSSVRGETQYF
TRBJ2-3,-,TRBV27,TRBD2,TGTGCCAGCAGTCCTAGCGGGGGGGCTGGTACGCAGTATTTT,CASSPSGGAGTQYF
TRBJ1-1,-,TRBV7-9,TRBD1,TGTGCCAGCAGCCCACAAGGGGGCACGGGCACTGAAGCTTTCTTT,CASSPQGGTGTEAFF
TRBJ2-3,once,TRBV4-3,TRBD2,TGCGCCAGCAGCTCAACTGGGACTAGCGGGGGCACAGATACGCAGTATTTT,CASSSTGTSGGTDTQYF
TRBJ1-6,-,TRBV7-2,-,TGTGCCAGCAGCTTAGCGGGCACAAAGCAACCCCACTTT,CASSLAGTKQPHF
TRBJ1-6,-,TRBV19,TRBD1,TGTGCCAGTAGTAGATTTCCCGGGACAGATTATAATTCACCCCTCCACTTT,CASSRFPGTDYNSPLHF
TRBJ1-2,few,TRBV14,-,TGTGCCAGCAGCCAAGACGGCTATGGCTACACCTTC,CASSQDGYGYTF
TRBJ2-1,-,TRBV7-2,TRBD2,TGTGCCAGCAGCCCCGAACTAGCGGCTCAAAGTTACAATGAGCAGTTCTTC,CASSPELAAQSYNEQFF
TRBJ1-2,-,TRBV19,-,TGTGCCAGTAGCCCGACGACAACTAACTATGGCTACACCTTC,CASSPTTTNYGYTF
TRBJ2-3,-,TRBV13,TRBD2,TGTGCCAGCAGCCAAAAGACTAGCAGAAGCACAGATACGCAGTATTTT,CASSQKTSRSTDTQYF
TRBJ2-5,-,TRBV3-1/TRBV3-2,TRBD2,TGTGCCAGCAGCCGGGTTACTAGCGGCCCCCAAGAGACCCAGTACTTC,CASSRVTSGPQETQYF
TRBJ1-1,-,TRBV7-9,TRBD1,TGTGCCAGCAGCTGGGACAGGTTGAACACTGAAGCTTTCTTT,CASSWDRLNTEAFF
TRBJ1-3,few,TRBV5-1,-,TGCGCCAGCAGCTCAGGACACACTTATCCGCCCGTCTCTGGAAACACCATATATTTT,CASSSGHTYPPVSGNTIYF
TRBJ1-1,-,TRBV14,TRBD1,TGTGCCAGCAGCCAGAACAGGGGGAGGCGGCTATTCACTGAAGCTTTCTTT,CASSQNRGRRLFTEAFF
TRBJ1-3,-,TRBV19,-,TGTGCCAGTAGTCTCAGTTTCTCTGGAAACACCATATATTTT,CASSLSFSGNTIYF
TRBJ2-1,-,TRBV7-2,TRBD2,TGTGCCAGCAGCTTAGCAACTAGCGGGACCTCGATCTTC,CASSLATSGTSIF
TRBJ1-2,-,TRBV30,-,TGTGCCTGGAGTGGGAGAAGCTATGGCTACACCTTC,CAWSGRSYGYTF
TRBJ1-3,-,TRBV6-5,-,TGTGCCAGCAAGGGGGGGGCACTTGGAAACACCATATATTTT,CASKGGALGNTIYF
TRBJ1-6,-,TRBV19,-,TGTGCCAGTTCGGACAGTAATTCACCCCTCCACTTT,CASSDSNSPLHF
TRBJ1-6,-,TRBV19,-,TGTGCCAGTAGACAACGAAGCTCCTATAATTCACCCCTCCACTTT,CASRQRSSYNSPLHF
TRBJ2-2,-,TRBV11-2,TRBD2,TGTGCCAGCAGCTTAAGCGGGAGGGCCGACGGGGAGCTGTTTTTT,CASSLSGRADGELFF
TRBJ2-1,-,TRBV5-1,-,TGCGCCAGCAGCTTGGGGCGGGGTCAGCACAATGAGCAGTTCTTC,CASSLGRGQHNEQFF
TRBJ1-1,-,TRBV6-6,TRBD1,TGTGCCAGCACCGCCGGGACAGTGAACACTGAAGCTTTCTTT,CASTAGTVNTEAFF
TRBJ1-6,-,TRBV10-2,-,TGCGCCAGCTCAACAGGGAAGAGGTCACCCCTCCACTTT,CASSTGKRSPLHF
TRBJ2-1,-,TRBV6-6,TRBD1,TGTGCCAGCACCCAGGGGGAGAAGCAGTTCTTC,CASTQGEKQFF
TRBJ2-7,-,TRBV4-3,TRBD2,TGCGCCAGCAGCCAAGCCCGGGGCGGGACTAGCGGGGGCCGAACCTACGAGCAGTACTTC,CASSQARGGTSGGRTYEQYF
TRBJ1-2,-,TRBV6-2/TRBV6-3,TRBD1,TGTGCCAGCAGCCAACAGGGGACCTATGGCTACACCTTC,CASSQQGTYGYTF
TRBJ1-2,-,TRBV19,TRBD1,TGTGCCAGTAGTCTACACGGGACAGACAACTATGGCTACACCTTC,CASSLHGTDNYGYTF
TRBJ1-2,-,TRBV7-2,TRBD1,TGTGCCAGCAGCTCAGGGACAGGGGGCGGGGGCTACACCTTC,CASSSGTGGGGYTF
TRBJ1-1,-,TRBV12-5,-,TGTGCTAGTGGTTTGGTACGGGGCACTGAAGCTTTCTTT,CASGLVRGTEAFF
TRBJ2-5,-,TRBV18,-,TGTGCCAGCTCACCAGGGCAGCAAGAGACCCAGTACTTC,CASSPGQQETQYF
TRBJ1-6,-,TRBV4-3,-,TGCGCCAGCAGCCAAGAGCGGTCGGGGATTTCACCCCTCCACTTT,CASSQERSGISPLHF
TRBJ1-1,few,TRBV7-9,-,TGTGCCAGCAGCTTCCAGGGTGGGGTCACTGAAGCTTTCTTT,CASSFQGGVTEAFF